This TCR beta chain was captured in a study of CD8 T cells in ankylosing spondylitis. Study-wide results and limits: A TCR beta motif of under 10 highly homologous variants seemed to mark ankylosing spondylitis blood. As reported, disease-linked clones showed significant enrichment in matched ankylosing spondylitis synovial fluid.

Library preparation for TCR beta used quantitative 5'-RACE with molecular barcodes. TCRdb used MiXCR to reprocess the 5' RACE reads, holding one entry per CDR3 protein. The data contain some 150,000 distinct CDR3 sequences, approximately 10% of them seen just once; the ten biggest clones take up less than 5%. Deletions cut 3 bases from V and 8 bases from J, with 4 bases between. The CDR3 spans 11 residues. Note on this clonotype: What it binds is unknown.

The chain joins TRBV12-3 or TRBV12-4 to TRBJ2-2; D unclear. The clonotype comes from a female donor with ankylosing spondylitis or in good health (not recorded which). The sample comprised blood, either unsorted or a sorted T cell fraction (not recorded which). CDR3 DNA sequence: TGTGCCAGCAGTTTTCTTGGGGAGCTGTTTTTT. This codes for CASSFLGELFF.